This is a list of T cell receptor beta chains from one sample in a study of cytomegalovirus exposure and HLA in healthy donors. Here immunoSEQ multiplex PCR was the method, and the copy in TCRdb shows in-frame clones only, minus some. The repertoire consists of approximately 150,000 clones, with approximately 73% occurring once and the leading ten covering less than 1.5%. Sequencing input: PBMCs. The receptors here all came from a man aged 45 to 65 in good health and CMV-seronegative. The conserved cysteine and the conserved F or W are not part of the CDR3 here. Fields, in order: clone size, V gene, CDR3 protein. Rows may omit the clone size; those that give it use once, few, many or a size class.

few,TRBV5-1,ASSFDRMSSYEQY
.,TRBV7-9,ASSPPGVTNEKLF
.,TRBV28,ASSPSSGGRYTQY
few,TRBV7-9,ASSSTTGVTGEKLF
.,TRBV5-4,ASSPTGGIRGYT
.,TRBV7-9,ASTSGATNEKLF
.,TRBV7-8,ASSLAGEAF
.,TRBV28,ASSKDRGLGYT
.,TRBV25-1,ASFDGGNYGYT
once,TRBV7-9,ASRGQGDSPLH
.,TRBV13,ASSLSGGPYNEQF
few,TRBV28,ASSPLSGGRAPGELF
.,TRBV5-1,ASSFDLAGRGEQY
.,TRBV5-4,ASTPGAFGAYGYT
.,TRBV18,ASSLRDTSSEQY
few,TRBV5-1,ASSLGQGKGNTIY
.,TRBV19,ASGIGGSNTEAF
.,TRBV15,ATSRASQADTQY
.,TRBV18,ASSPGRENTGELF
once,TRBV7-6,ASSPVGQGHYGYT
.,TRBV18,ASSPEGSNYGYT
.,TRBV21-1,ASSKEGPGANVLT
.,TRBV6-6,ASSKGQGGDTQY
.,TRBV2,ASRSTGGVADTQY
.,TRBV6-5,ASAYDRTSYEQY
.,TRBV18,ASSWTVSETQY
.,TRBV5-1,ASSLGQMDTIY
.,TRBV5-6,ASSLYGRGPNTEAF
.,TRBV6-5,ASSYSSNYGYP
.,TRBV2,ASSEVKRTTNEKLF
.,TRBV6-1,ASSEVMNTEAF
.,TRBV15,ATSRDIVLT